The clone carrying this T cell receptor (beta chain) was recorded a few times. The target antigen is unknown. This sample was included in a study of regulatory T cells in long-lasting Graves disease. Trimming took 0 bases from V and 0 from J, leaving 6 bases between them. Looked up from germline, CDR1 is SGDLS and CDR2 is YYNGEE. The CDR3 covers 14 residues. Sample time point: persistent/refractory GD, antithyroid drugs over 5 years with positive TRAb. The TCR library used RNA extracted from PBMCs. EDTA tubes held 7 to 9 milliliters of peripheral blood from each patient. The study, taken as a whole, reports: Study of thyroid tissue was not done, with only peripheral blood studied.

The authors built TCR beta libraries using iRepertoire HTBI primers and Arm-PCR of CDR3 regions. TCRdb re-called the multiplex PCR reads through MiXCR, storing one row per CDR3 protein. The table shows 300,000 to 500,000 distinct CDR3 sequences, with less than 25% occurring only once. This sample comprised peripheral blood mononuclear cells (PBMCs), obtained when the disease was refractory, from a patient treated with antithyroid drugs. The source is a female donor with Graves disease. The chain combines TRBV9 with TRBJ1-1; D unclear. DNA for the CDR3: TGTGCCAGCAGCGTAGAGGAGCTGAACACTGAAGCTTTCTTT. Encoded protein: CASSVEELNTEAFF.